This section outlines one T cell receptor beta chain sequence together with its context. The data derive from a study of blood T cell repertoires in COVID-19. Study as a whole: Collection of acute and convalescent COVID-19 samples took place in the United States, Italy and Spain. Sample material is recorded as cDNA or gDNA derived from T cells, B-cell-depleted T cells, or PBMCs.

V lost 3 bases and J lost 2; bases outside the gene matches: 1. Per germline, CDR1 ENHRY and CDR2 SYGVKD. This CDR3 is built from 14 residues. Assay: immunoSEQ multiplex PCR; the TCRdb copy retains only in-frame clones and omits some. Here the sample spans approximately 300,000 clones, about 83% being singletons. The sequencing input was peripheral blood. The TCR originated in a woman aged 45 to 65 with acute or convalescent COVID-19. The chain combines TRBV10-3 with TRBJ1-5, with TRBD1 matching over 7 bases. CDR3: CAISDTGGNQPQHF. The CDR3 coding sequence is TGTGCCATCAGTGATACAGGGGGCAATCAGCCCCAGCATTTT.